The TCR beta chain under discussion was sequenced for a study of brain T cells in children with intractable seizures. Study conclusions and caveats: Only CDR3 sequence similarity suggested viral specificity, without known HCMV serostatus.

The CDR3 sequence is 15 residues long. The ends lost 0 bases at V and 2 bases at J; junction bases unmatched: 4. The germline V gene encodes CDR1 SGHRS and CDR2 YFSETQ. Sequencing was performed with immunoSEQ multiplex PCR; in TCRdb, only in-frame clones are kept and a portion is missing. Here the sample spans around 100,000 clones, approximately 94% being singletons. Before surgery, patients took at least one anti-epileptic drug. A note on this clone: The antigen remains unidentified.

The chain joins TRBV5-1 to TRBJ2-5, with 7 bases matching TRBD2. This TCR came from a boy under three years old with hemimegalencephaly and intractable seizures. The sample here was peripheral blood, taken at surgery. The CDR3 is CASSLAGRRQETQYF. The CDR3 DNA sequence: TGCGCCAGCAGCTTGGCCGGGAGGAGGCAAGAGACCCAGTACTTC.